The 26 T cell receptor beta chains given below trace back to one sample, sequenced in a study of post-analysis software for immune sequencing data. General study results and limits: Patients used five TRBV segments, including TRBV5-6, TRBV5-1 and TRBV20-1, more often than controls.

The antigens for these receptors are not known. Unique molecular identifiers were built into the TCR beta cDNA libraries. TCRdb reanalysed the PCR reads using MiXCR and keeps one entry per CDR3 protein. The sample shows under 200,000 distinct CDR3 sequences, around 30% of them seen only once. Specimen: blood. The source of these receptors is a girl aged 2 to 17 with multiple sclerosis.

J is TRBJ2-7 and V is TRBV7-2; no clear D gene. Germline CDR1 is SGHTA and CDR2 is FQGNSA. The CDR3 covers 15 residues. V lost 5 bases and J lost 0, with 14 bases in between. Here the CDR3 DNA reads TGTGCCAGCAGCCCCACTGCCACGAGCTCCTACGAGCAGTACTTC. Translation: CASSPTATSSYEQYF.

This clonotype was counted ten times or more. DNA of the CDR3: TGCAGTCGCCTGGGAACAGCCGCCGGGGAGCAGTTCTTC. Translating gives CSRLGTAAGEQFF. This chain uses TRBV20-1 with TRBJ2-1, with unresolved D. Germline V gives CDR1 DFQATT, CDR2 SNEGSKA (reference sequence). The germline V and J ends were trimmed by 8 bases and 10 bases, with 21 bases remaining between them. The CDR3 runs to 13 residues.

The rearrangement links TRBV29-1 to TRBJ1-1; TRBD1 might be the D (5 bases). The CDR3 is 15 amino acids. V was pared by 5 bases and J by 0 bases, with 16 bases between. Germline V CDR1 and CDR2: SQVTM, ANQGSEA. The CDR3 protein is CSVLGGTGLNTEAFF. The CDR3 bases are TGCAGCGTTCTGGGGGGGACGGGCTTGAACACTGAAGCTTTCTTT.

In this sample, this clonotype turned up many times. The rearrangement uses TRBV12-3 or TRBV12-4 and TRBJ2-5; tentative D call: TRBD2 (6 bases). V lost 3 bases and J 5 bases, leaving 10 bases between the germline ends. CDR3 length equals 13 residues. The CDR3 DNA reads TGTGCCAGCAGTTTTCAGAGCGGGGAGACCCAGTACTTC. Translated, it gives CASSFQSGETQYF.

This clonotype was observed a few times. The CDR3 sequence is CASSQEWRDPPLHF. In DNA, the CDR3 is TGCGCCAGCAGCCAAGAGTGGAGGGATCCGCCCCTCCACTTT. The chain links TRBV4-1 to TRBJ1-6, with no clear D. CDR1 and CDR2 from the germline V gene are MGHRA and YSYEKL. Deletions cut 0 bases from V and 13 bases from J, with 13 bases between. There are 14 residues in the CDR3.

In its sample, this clonotype was seen a few times. This chain joins TRBV20-1 and TRBJ1-1; D gene ambiguous. V lost 0 bases and J lost 1, with 6 bases in between. This CDR3 has 13 amino acids. Germline CDR1 DFQATT, CDR2 SNEGSKA (reference sequence). The CDR3 DNA is TGCAGTGCTAGAGATCGGCAGAACACTGAAGCTTTCTTT. Its protein product is CSARDRQNTEAFF.

Only one count was recorded for this clonotype. A much larger clonotype is one base distant, so this may be a read error. This rearrangement joins TRBV20-1 to TRBJ2-1; D is perhaps TRBD1 (5 bases). Trimming removed 0 bases from V and 10 bases from J, with 13 bases in between. CDR1 DFQATT and CDR2 SNEGSKA come from the germline V gene (reference sequence). The CDR3 covers 13 residues. The CDR3 nucleotides are TGCAGTGCTAGAGAGGACACTTATACGGAGCAGTTCTTC. Protein sequence: CSAREDTYTEQFF.

With respect to this clonotype: A much bigger clone sits one base away, suggesting this may be a read error. The chain joins TRBV7-2 to TRBJ2-3; D is undetermined. Germline values: CDR1 SGHTA, CDR2 FQGNSA. V was trimmed by 5 bases and J by 7 bases, leaving 16 bases between them. The CDR3 covers 14 residues. CDR3 loop: CASSPDLGTNTQYF. Here the CDR3 DNA reads TGTGCCAGCAGCCCAGACCTAGGAACAAATACGCAGTATTTT.

The chain links TRBV27 to TRBJ2-3, with D possibly being TRBD2 (7 bases). The CDR3 has 14 amino acids. Trimming took off 6 bases at V and 9 bases at J, with 19 bases between the two ends. Germline loops: CDR1 MNHEY, CDR2 SMNVEV (reference sequence). The CDR3 here is CASRPGGIHKTQYF. Written as DNA, the CDR3 is TGTGCCAGCAGACCGGGGGGCATACACAAGACGCAGTATTTT.

The J gene is TRBJ2-2, the V gene TRBV5-1, with unresolved D. The CDR3 is made up of 15 amino acids. CDR1 and CDR2 (germline): SGHRS, YFSETQ. V was pared by 2 bases and J by 0 bases, with 8 bases between. CDR3 protein: CASSFGRTNTGELFF. The CDR3, as DNA: TGCGCCAGCAGCTTCGGTAGGACGAACACCGGGGAGCTGTTTTTT.

The chain links TRBV7-9 to TRBJ2-6; TRBD2 is a possible D gene (5 bases). This CDR3 region has 15 residues. Between the trimmed V and J ends, which lost 5 bases and 2 bases, there was a span of 10 bases. Germline assignment: CDR1 SEHNR and CDR2 FQNEAQ (reference sequence). The CDR3 loop reads CASSRLATGANVLTF. The CDR3 nucleotides read TGTGCCAGCAGCCGGCTAGCTACTGGGGCCAACGTCCTGACTTTC.

With regard to this clonotype: Since a much larger clone is just one base distant, this may be a read error. As DNA, the CDR3 is TGCAGCGTTGCCTACACAACTTCCGCCTACGAGCAGTACTTC. Protein: CSVAYTTSAYEQYF. V gene TRBV29-1 combines with J gene TRBJ2-7; no clear D. Germline assignment: CDR1 SQVTM and CDR2 ANQGSEA. This CDR3 region has 14 residues. The V and J ends lost 4 bases and 2 bases respectively, with 15 bases between them.

The chain is built from TRBV14 and TRBJ2-7; D ambiguous. Per the germline V gene, CDR1 is SGHDN and CDR2 is FVKESK. The V end was cut by 4 bases, the J end by 3 bases, with 7 bases between. The CDR3 has 12 amino acids. The CDR3 nucleotides read TGTGCCAGCAGCCCCGCGAACTACGAGCAGTACTTC. This codes for CASSPANYEQYF.

Points on this clonotype: This may stem from a read error, because a much larger clone lies one nucleotide away. This chain uses TRBV6-6 with TRBJ2-1, with D unclear. Germline-derived CDR1 and CDR2 are MNHNY and SVGAGI (reference sequence). Trimming stripped 6 bases from V and 5 bases from J, with 11 bases between. The CDR3 totals 13 residues. In DNA form, the CDR3 reads TGTGCCAGCAGGCGCCGACGGGACAATGAGCAGTTCTTC. Translation: CASRRRRDNEQFF.

This clonotype was found many times. The chain is built from TRBV6-5 and TRBJ2-1; 11 bases are shared with TRBD2. Trimming took 5 bases from V and 6 from J; bases not matched to a gene: 6. Germline V CDR1 and CDR2: MNHEY, SVGAGI. The CDR3 is made up of 15 amino acids. The DNA of the CDR3 is TGTGCCAGCAGTCGAGGGACTAGCGGAGGCAATGAGCAGTTCTTC. This encodes CASSRGTSGGNEQFF.

This clonotype was seen a few times. The rearrangement uses TRBV3-1 and TRBJ1-2; TRBD1 matches 10 bases. Losses at the gene ends were 0 bases for V and 4 bases for J; bases not matched to a gene: 5. Germline-derived CDR1 and CDR2 are LGHDT and YNNKEL (reference sequence). The CDR3 is made up of 16 amino acids. The CDR3 loop reads CASSQDYRDRGYGYTF. The CDR3 nucleotides read TGTGCCAGCAGCCAAGATTATCGGGACAGGGGCTATGGCTACACCTTC.

This clonotype was counted many times. This rearrangement joins TRBV10-3 to TRBJ1-2; 8 positions match TRBD1. From germline, CDR1 is ENHRY and CDR2 SYGVKD. The V gene end was trimmed by 7 bases and the J gene end by 7 bases; junction bases not matched to a gene: 8. This CDR3 is built from 13 residues. CDR3 in amino acids: CAITTGGIPGYTF. The DNA for the CDR3 is TGTGCCATCACTACAGGGGGAATTCCTGGCTACACCTTC.

In its sample, this clonotype was seen many times. The V call is TRBV20-1, the J call TRBJ1-2; unclear D gene. Trimming pared 3 bases from V and 6 bases from J, leaving 8 bases between. The CDR3 length is 11 residues. From germline, CDR1 is DFQATT and CDR2 SNEGSKA (reference sequence). The chain's CDR3 is CSARQVDGYTF. Written as DNA, the CDR3 is TGCAGTGCTAGGCAGGTGGATGGCTACACCTTC.

This clonotype occurred a few times. The J gene is TRBJ2-7, the V gene TRBV19; D ambiguous. Germline V gene data show CDR1 as LNHDA and CDR2 as SQIVND (reference sequence). With 5 bases removed from V and 0 bases from J, the gap between germline ends came to 11 bases. CDR3 length equals 14 residues. CDR3 coding DNA: TGTGCCAGTAGTCCCGACAACGACTCCTACGAGCAGTACTTC. It codes for CASSPDNDSYEQYF.

As for this clonotype: A much larger clone differs from this one at a single base, so this may be a read error. J is TRBJ2-5 and V is TRBV5-5; maybe TRBD1 (5 bases). In germline, CDR1 is SGHKS, CDR2 YYEKEE (reference sequence). The CDR3 runs 14 residues. This chain's CDR3 is CASGLVSRAETQYF. The CDR3 DNA reads TGTGCCAGCGGCTTGGTGTCCAGGGCCGAGACCCAGTACTTC.

This clonotype was seen ten or more times. The V and J genes are TRBV12-3 or TRBV12-4 and TRBJ2-6; D is possibly TRBD1 (5 bases). V lost 6 bases and J 4 bases, leaving 13 bases between the germline ends. The length of the CDR3 is 15 residues. This CDR3 reads CASRLAGNGANVLTF. In DNA, the CDR3 is TGTGCCAGCAGACTCGCAGGGAACGGGGCCAACGTCCTGACTTTC.

Only a few counts were recorded for this clonotype. V is TRBV29-1 and J is TRBJ1-5; D perhaps matches TRBD1 (5 bases). The CDR3 runs to 15 residues. Germline V gene sequence: CDR1 SQVTM, CDR2 ANQGSEA. Trimming removed 4 bases at V and 3 bases at J, with 16 bases between. DNA of the CDR3: TGCAGCGTTGTCCTCTACGGGGGACCCAATCAGCCCCAGCATTTT. Translating gives CSVVLYGGPNQPQHF. The full variable domain, in which reference TRBV29-1 and TRBJ1-5 provide the parts outside the CDR3, is SAVISQKPSRDICQRGTSLTIQCQVDSQVTMMFWYRQQPGQSLTLIATANQGSEATYESGFVIDKFPISRPNLTFSTLTVSNMSPEDSSIYLCSVVLYGGPNQPQHFGDGTRLSIL.

Concerning this clonotype: This may come from a read error, since a much larger clone is one base off. CDR3 protein: CASSHRDATQFF. The CDR3 DNA is TGCGCCAGCAGCCACCGAGACGCGACCCAGTTCTTC. The genes are TRBV4-1 and TRBJ2-1, with unresolved D. Germline V gene sequence: CDR1 MGHRA, CDR2 YSYEKL. V was clipped by 3 bases and J by 13 bases, with 13 bases between them. CDR3 length equals 12 residues.

This clonotype was seen only a few times. V gene TRBV28 combines with J gene TRBJ1-1; D might be TRBD1 (5 bases). The V end was cut by 6 bases, the J end by 1 base, with 12 bases between. The V gene's germline CDR1 is MDHEN and CDR2 SYDVKM. There are 14 residues in the CDR3. CDR3 amino acids: CASSSGRTNTEAFF. In nucleotides, the CDR3 is TGTGCCAGCAGCTCGGGACGGACGAACACTGAAGCTTTCTTT.

This clonotype was detected a few times. The chain recombines TRBV12-3 or TRBV12-4 with TRBJ1-1, with TRBD1 as a possible D gene (6 bases). This CDR3 comprises 15 residues. The germline V and J ends were trimmed by 3 bases and 0 bases, with 11 bases remaining between them. Here the CDR3 reads CASSFPQGMNTEAFF. As DNA, the CDR3 is TGTGCCAGCAGTTTCCCCCAGGGGATGAACACTGAAGCTTTCTTT.

This clonotype occurred once. One junction end disagrees with the germline gene, perhaps due to a read error. This chain uses TRBV19 with TRBJ2-7; D may match TRBD1 or TRBD2 (6 bases each). The CDR3 is 15 residues long. From germline, CDR1 is LNHDA and CDR2 SQIVND (reference sequence). CDR3 nucleotides: TGTGCCAGTAGTATAGGCGGGACACCTACCTACGGGCAGTACTTC. Translated: CASSIGGTPTYGQYF.